What follows are 8 T cell receptor beta chains derived from one specimen sequenced in a study of blood T cell repertoires in COVID-19. Method: immunoSEQ multiplex PCR; TCRdb's copy keeps in-frame clones and lacks some. The table has approximately 150,000 clones, almost 80% seen once. Input material: peripheral blood. All receptors come from a man aged 50-60 years with active or convalescent COVID-19.

The chain is built from TRBV10-3 and TRBJ2-6; D might be TRBD2 (6 bases). The CDR3 totals 18 residues. V gave up 0 bases and J gave up 0 bases, with 12 bases separating them. The V gene's germline CDR1 is ENHRY and CDR2 SYGVKD. CDR3 nucleotide sequence: TGTGCCATCAGTGAGTCGGCTAGCGCGTACTCTGGGGCCAACGTCCTGACTTTC. Residues: CAISESASAYSGANVLTF.

The rearrangement links TRBV6-6 to TRBJ2-5; D possibly corresponds to TRBD1 (6 bases). This CDR3 has 15 residues. Germline V gene sequence: CDR1 MNHNY, CDR2 SVGAGI (reference sequence). Trimming took 0 bases from V and 4 from J, leaving 12 bases between them. The CDR3 coding sequence is TGTGCCAGCAGTTACTCTACAGGGTCGTCAGAGACCCAGTACTTC. Its protein is CASSYSTGSSETQYF.

V usage is TRBV6-5 and J usage is TRBJ1-5; 7 nucleotides agree with TRBD1. Germline trimming cut 6 bases from V and 7 bases from J; bases unmatched to any gene: 9. The CDR3 contains 14 residues. Germline V gives CDR1 MNHEY, CDR2 SVGAGI. CDR3 sequence: CASRPGQRGQPQHF. The CDR3 nucleotides read TGTGCCAGCAGACCGGGACAGAGAGGGCAGCCCCAGCATTTT.

This clone is a singleton in its sample. The rearrangement joins TRBV7-6 to TRBJ2-6; TRBD1 matches 8 bases. Per germline, CDR1 SGHVS and CDR2 FNYEAQ. There are 17 residues in the CDR3. V shed 4 bases and J 0 bases; nucleotides not matched to a gene: 5. The DNA for the CDR3 is TGTGCCAGCAGCTGGACAGGGTTGTCCTCTGGGGCCAACGTCCTGACTTTC. Protein: CASSWTGLSSGANVLTF. Full variable domain (outside the CDR3, taken from reference TRBV7-6 and TRBJ2-6): GAGVSQSPRYKVTKRGQDVALRCDPISGHVSLYWYRQALGQGPEFLTYFNYEAQQDKSGLPNDRFSAERPEGSISTLTIQRTEQRDSAMYRCASSWTGLSSGANVLTFGAGSRLTVL.

The rearrangement uses TRBV28 and TRBJ1-4, with 10 bases lining up with TRBD1. Germline CDR1 reads MDHEN; CDR2 reads SYDVKM. With V trimmed by 6 bases and J by 8 bases, 9 bases remained unmatched. The CDR3 covers 15 residues. CDR3 in amino acids: CASSRPGQGEEKLFF. CDR3 nucleotide sequence: TGTGCCAGCAGCCGACCCGGACAGGGGGAGGAAAAACTGTTTTTT.

The genes are TRBV7-9 and TRBJ2-7, with a weak D call TRBD1 (6 bases). Trimming cost V 3 bases and J 3 bases, with 9 bases left between them. The CDR3 consists of 13 residues. Germline-derived CDR1 and CDR2 are SEHNR and FQNEAQ (reference sequence). DNA of the CDR3: TGTGCCAGCAGCTTGGACAGCGACTACGAGCAGTACTTC. This encodes CASSLDSDYEQYF.

The chain couples TRBV3-1 (or the pseudogene TRBV3-2) to TRBJ1-6, with D uncertain. Trimming removed 1 base from V and 9 bases from J, with 10 bases in between. Germline CDR1 reads LGHDT; CDR2 reads YNNKEL (reference sequence). CDR3 length: 14 amino acids. The DNA of the CDR3 is TGTGCCAGCAGCCAAGTTCCGGGGTCTTCACCCCTCCACTTT. Protein sequence: CASSQVPGSSPLHF.

The rearrangement uses TRBV11-2 and TRBJ1-1; 7 bases line up with TRBD1. V dropped 1 base and J dropped 12; count of bases not matched to a gene: 8. Germline-derived CDR1 and CDR2 are SGHAT and FQNNGV. This CDR3 region has 13 residues. This chain's CDR3 is CASSLGVDRVPFF. CDR3 coding DNA: TGTGCCAGCAGCTTAGGAGTCGACAGGGTTCCTTTCTTT.